This T cell receptor beta chain was retrieved from a study of response to subunit inactivated influenza vaccine. A single record per CDR3 protein comes from TCRdb applying MiXCR to the RT-PCR reads. The sample records about 780,000 distinct CDR3 sequences, approximately 18% being singletons. A few counts support this clonotype. Its antigen remains unidentified. Study-wide points: The authors suggested that every seasonal influenza vaccination recruits few new T cells.

The CDR3 is 15 amino acids. Germline V CDR1 and CDR2: KGHDR, SFDVKD. After removal of 3 bases from V and 4 bases from J, the junction contained 4 bases not matched to a gene. The specimen comprised PBMCs from blood, sampled more than 4 days after vaccination. The chain carries TRBV24-1 and TRBJ2-1; 8 nucleotides match TRBD1. This TCR derives from a man aged 50 or older who received an inactivated influenza vaccine. In DNA form, the CDR3 reads TGTGCCACCAGTGATAGGGACAGGCCTTACAATGAGCAGTTCTTC. The encoded protein is CATSDRDRPYNEQFF.